This TCR beta chain comes out of a study of shared clonotypes between healthy human individuals. Genomic DNA from each subset was divided evenly over several immunoSEQ plates. Repertoires were generated with immunoSEQ multiplex PCR, while TCRdb's copy carries only in-frame clones and drops some. The sample yields millions of clones, about 95% seen once. The CDR3 runs to 14 residues. CDR1 is SEHNR, CDR2 FQNEAQ, per germline (reference sequence). This clone was recorded only once. An end of the junction differs from the germline gene, which may be a read error. CD45RO-negative, CCR7-positively selected cells formed the naive CD8 fraction, excluding terminally differentiated effector memory CD45RA+ cells. Recent acute infections and vaccinations were absent in the healthy HIV-negative adult donors.

The receptor was isolated from a man in his late teens or twenties in good health. V is TRBV7-9 and J is TRBJ2-7; 10 bases align to TRBD2. Material for sequencing was naive CD8+ T cells sorted from blood. In DNA form, the CDR3 reads TGTGCCAGCAGCCTAGCGGGAGTAGCAGGCGAGCAGTACTTC. Translation: CASSLAGVAGEQYF. Filled out from reference TRBV7-9 and TRBJ2-7, the complete variable domain reads DTGVSQNPRHKITKRGQNVTFRCDPISEHNRLYWYRQTLGQGPEFLTYFQNEAQLEKSRLLSDRFSAERPKGSFSTLEIQRTEQGDSAMYLCASSLAGVAGEQYFGPGTRLTVT.